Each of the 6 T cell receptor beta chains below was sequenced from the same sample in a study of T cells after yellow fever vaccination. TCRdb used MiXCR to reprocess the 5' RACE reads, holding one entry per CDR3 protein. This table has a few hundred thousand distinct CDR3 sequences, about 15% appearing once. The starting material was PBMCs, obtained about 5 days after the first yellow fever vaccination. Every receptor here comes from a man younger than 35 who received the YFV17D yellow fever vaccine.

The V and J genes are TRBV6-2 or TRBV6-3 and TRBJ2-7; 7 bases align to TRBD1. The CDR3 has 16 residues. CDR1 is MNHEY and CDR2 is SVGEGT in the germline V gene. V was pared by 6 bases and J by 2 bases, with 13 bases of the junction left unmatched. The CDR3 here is CASSPRQTGFPYEQYF. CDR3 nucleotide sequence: TGTGCCAGCAGCCCTCGCCAGACAGGGTTTCCCTACGAGCAGTACTTC.

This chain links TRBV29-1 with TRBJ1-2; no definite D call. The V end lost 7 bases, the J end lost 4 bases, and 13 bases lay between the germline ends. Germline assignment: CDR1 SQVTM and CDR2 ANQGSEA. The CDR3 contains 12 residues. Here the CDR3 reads CSGIRDGYGYTF. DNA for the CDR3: TGCAGCGGAATCCGTGACGGCTATGGCTACACCTTC.

The CDR3 DNA follows: TGCAGTGCCGAAAAGCGGGGGAACACAGATACGCAGTATTTT. This gives the protein CSAEKRGNTDTQYF. The J gene is TRBJ2-3, the V gene TRBV20-1, with 8 bases identical to TRBD2. Germline CDR1 is DFQATT and CDR2 is SNEGSKA (reference sequence). The CDR3 length is 14 residues. Unmatched junction bases numbered 7, after V lost 6 bases and J lost 2 bases.

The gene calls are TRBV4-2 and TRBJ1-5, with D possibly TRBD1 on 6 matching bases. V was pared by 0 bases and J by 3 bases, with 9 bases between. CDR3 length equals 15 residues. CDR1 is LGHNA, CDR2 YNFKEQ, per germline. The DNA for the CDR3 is TGTGCCAGCAGCCAAGAAGACAGGCCCAATCAGCCCCAGCATTTT. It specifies CASSQEDRPNQPQHF.

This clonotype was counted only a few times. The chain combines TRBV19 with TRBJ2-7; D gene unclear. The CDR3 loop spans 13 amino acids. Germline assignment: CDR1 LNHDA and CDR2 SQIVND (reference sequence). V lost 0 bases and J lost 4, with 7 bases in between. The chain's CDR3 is CASSIDRRYEQYF. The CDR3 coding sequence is TGTGCCAGTAGTATAGATCGACGATACGAGCAGTACTTC. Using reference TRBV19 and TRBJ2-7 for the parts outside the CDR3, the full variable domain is DGGITQSPKYLFRKEGQNVTLSCEQNLNHDAMYWYRQDPGQGLRLIYYSQIVNDFQKGDIAEGYSVSREKKESFPLTVTSAQKNPTAFYLCASSIDRRYEQYFGPGTRLTVT.

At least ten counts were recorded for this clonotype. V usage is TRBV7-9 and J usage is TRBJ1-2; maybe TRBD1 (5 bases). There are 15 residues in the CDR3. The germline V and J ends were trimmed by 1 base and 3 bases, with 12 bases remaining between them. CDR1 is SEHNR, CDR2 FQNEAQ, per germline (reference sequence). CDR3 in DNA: TGTGCCAGCAGCTTAGGGGGGGACGGGGACTATGGCTACACCTTC. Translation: CASSLGGDGDYGYTF. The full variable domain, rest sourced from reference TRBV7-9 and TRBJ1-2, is DTGVSQNPRHKITKRGQNVTFRCDPISEHNRLYWYRQTLGQGPEFLTYFQNEAQLEKSRLLSDRFSAERPKGSFSTLEIQRTEQGDSAMYLCASSLGGDGDYGYTFGSGTRLTVV.